This T cell receptor beta chain was obtained from a study of identical twins' blood T cells. The three twin pairs were reared together, likely meeting the same infections. TCR cDNA libraries were made from RNA using a previously described, modified protocol. TCRdb itself ran the 5' RACE reads through MiXCR, one entry per CDR3 protein. The sample has 350,000 to 400,000 distinct CDR3 sequences, over 25% seen once; the top ten hold 6% to 7%. The length of the CDR3 is 14 residues. Germline V CDR1 and CDR2: LNHDA, SQIVND (reference sequence). Trimming took off 2 bases at V and 2 bases at J, with 9 bases between the two ends. This clonotype occurred a few times.

Sequenced: PBMCs. The receptor's source is a woman aged 18 to 49 in good health. The chain is built from TRBV19 and TRBJ2-5; possible D gene TRBD1, 5 bases. The CDR3 DNA reads as TGTGCCAGTAGTATATCTTGGACACAAGAGACCCAGTACTTC. Residues: CASSISWTQETQYF.